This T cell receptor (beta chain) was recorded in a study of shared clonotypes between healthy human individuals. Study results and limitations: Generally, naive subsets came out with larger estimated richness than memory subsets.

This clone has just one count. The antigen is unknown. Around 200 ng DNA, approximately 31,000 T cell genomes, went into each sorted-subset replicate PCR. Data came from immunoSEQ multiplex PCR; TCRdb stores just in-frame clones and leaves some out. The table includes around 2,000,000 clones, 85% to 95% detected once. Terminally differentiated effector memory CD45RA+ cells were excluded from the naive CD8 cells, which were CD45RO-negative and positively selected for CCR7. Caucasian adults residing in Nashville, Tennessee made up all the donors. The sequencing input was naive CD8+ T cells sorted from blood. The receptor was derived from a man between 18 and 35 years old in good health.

The DNA for the CDR3 is TGTGCCAGCAGGGGGGTCCGGGACAGGGCCTCGGGAGAGCAGTACTTC. It translates to CASRGVRDRASGEQYF. The V call is TRBV27, the J call TRBJ2-7; the match to TRBD1 covers 9 bases. CDR1 is MNHEY, CDR2 SMNVEV, per germline (reference sequence). CDR3 size: 16 residues. V dropped 6 bases and J dropped 7; count of bases not matched to a gene: 16.